This T cell receptor (beta chain) was sequenced in a study of tumor-infiltrating lymphocytes in glioblastoma multiforme. Regarding this clonotype: Its antigen is unknown.

Germline loops: CDR1 SGHRS, CDR2 YFSETQ. The germline V and J ends were trimmed by 0 bases and 2 bases, with 11 bases remaining between them. The CDR3 spans 15 residues. TCRB libraries came from RNA via three nested multiplex PCR rounds. TCRB cDNA was made from roughly 450 ng total RNA. TCRdb recomputed calls from the multiplex PCR reads with MiXCR, one row per CDR3 protein. The sample contains about 13,000 distinct CDR3 sequences, 64% of which appear only once. Notes on the study in general: The TCR and somatic mutation analysis included just one glioblastoma patient. Clone frequencies may be distorted by unequal TCR transcripts per cell.

The specimen sequenced was brain tumor tissue. The gene calls are TRBV5-1 and TRBJ2-5; D not certain. This clonotype originated in a male donor with glioblastoma. The CDR3 is CASSLVPRQQETQYF. The CDR3 DNA reads TGCGCCAGCAGCTTGGTACCCCGCCAGCAAGAGACCCAGTACTTC.